Below are 7 T cell receptor beta chains sequenced from a single sample in a study of patients and donors after allogeneic stem cell transplantation. TCRdb used MiXCR to reprocess the RT-PCR reads, holding one entry per CDR3 protein. Here the sample spans 920,000 or so distinct CDR3 sequences, over 15% being singletons. Source material: blood, either unsorted or a sorted T cell fraction (not recorded which). These receptors were collected from a human donor who was either an allogeneic HSCT recipient or a stem cell or donor lymphocyte infusion donor (not recorded which). It is not recorded whose cells these are; they may come from a transplant donor.

The CDR3 region has the DNA TGCAGCGTTGAAGTGGTAGGGGAGATGATAGACGAGCAGTACTTC. This codes for CSVEVVGEMIDEQYF. V usage is TRBV29-1 and J usage is TRBJ2-7; D may be TRBD1 or TRBD2 (5 bases each). Trimming pared 1 base from V and 5 bases from J, leaving 18 bases between. CDR3 length: 15 amino acids. Germline V lookup: CDR1 SQVTM, CDR2 ANQGSEA.

This clonotype was recorded many times. The J gene is TRBJ1-1, the V gene TRBV12-3 or TRBV12-4; a possible D gene is TRBD1 (5 bases). Between the trimmed V and J ends, which lost 6 bases and 4 bases, there was a span of 12 bases. This CDR3 has 13 residues. CDR3 protein: CASSPGWGTEAFF. The DNA for the CDR3 is TGTGCCAGCAGCCCAGGGTGGGGCACTGAAGCTTTCTTT.

In its sample, this clonotype was seen many times. This chain joins TRBV28 and TRBJ1-5; D is unresolved. This CDR3 has 14 amino acids. Trimming shortened V by 6 bases and J by 2 bases, and 11 bases separated the two germline ends. Germline V gives CDR1 MDHEN, CDR2 SYDVKM. CDR3 in amino acids: CASSPFGGNQPQHF. The CDR3 region has the DNA TGTGCCAGCAGCCCCTTCGGGGGCAATCAGCCCCAGCATTTT. The full variable domain, rest sourced from reference TRBV28 and TRBJ1-5, is DVKVTQSSRYLVKRTGEKVFLECVQDMDHENMFWYRQDPGLGLRLIYFSYDVKMKEKGDIPEGYSVSREKKERFSLILESASTNQTSMYLCASSPFGGNQPQHFGDGTRLSIL.

This chain uses TRBV12-3 or TRBV12-4 with TRBJ2-7; D tentatively reads TRBD1 or TRBD2 (6 bases each). The CDR3 is 14 residues long. Trimming cost V 3 bases and J 2 bases, with 11 bases left between them. The CDR3 region has the DNA TGTGCCAGCAGTTTTGTTAGGGGGGCCTACGAGCAGTACTTC. Its protein product is CASSFVRGAYEQYF.

This clonotype was detected a few times. J is TRBJ2-7 and V is TRBV20-1, with 7 bases identical to TRBD1. J gave up 0 bases and V 4 bases, and 9 bases lay outside the gene matches. This CDR3 is 15 amino acids long. Germline-derived CDR1 and CDR2 are DFQATT and SNEGSKA (reference sequence). DNA of the CDR3: TGCAGTGCTACGGTCGGAGCAGGGGGCTCCTACGAGCAGTACTTC. Translating it yields CSATVGAGGSYEQYF.

This clonotype was recorded at least ten times. The V and J genes are TRBV6-5 and TRBJ2-7; either TRBD1 or TRBD2 may supply D (6 bases each). In germline, CDR1 is MNHEY, CDR2 SVGAGI. There are 14 residues in the CDR3. V was trimmed by 0 bases and J by 5 bases, leaving 11 bases between them. The CDR3 bases are TGTGCCAGCAGTTACTCAAACGGGGGCCACGAGCAGTACTTC. Its translation is CASSYSNGGHEQYF.

V gene TRBV15 combines with J gene TRBJ1-5, with no clear D. The CDR3 runs 15 residues. CDR1 LNHNV and CDR2 YYDKDF come from the germline V gene (reference sequence). V dropped 3 bases and J dropped 1 base, with 10 bases sitting between them. This chain's CDR3 is CATSSNANSNQPQHF. The CDR3 coding sequence is TGTGCCACCAGCAGTAACGCGAACAGCAATCAGCCCCAGCATTTT.